This T cell receptor (beta chain) comes out of a study of T-cell reconstitution after alpha-beta-depleted transplantation in children (dated by TCRdb to the mid-2010s). For the study in its entirety: T-cell immune reconstitution after TCRalphabeta/CD19-depleted allogeneic hematopoietic cell transplantation in children was quantitatively tracked in the study by means of TCR repertoire profiling.

The library was prepared using PCR. Sequencing used an Illumina HiSeq 2500. TCR library preparation used molecular barcoding, with unique molecular identifiers applied to normalize quantification of the TCRbeta repertoire. Using fastp trimming at Q25 and MiXCR clonotype assembly, TCRdb reanalyzed the public sequencing data and kept in-frame beta chains. Records with the same CDR3 protein are collapsed into one entry carrying the most frequent genes and DNA. This sample holds around 410,000 distinct CDR3 sequences; roughly a tenth were observed only once. The biggest ten clones account for approximately 5% of the sample. This clonotype was picked up a small number of times. Its target antigen remains unknown. The sample holds no much larger clone one base away, and base qualities are not on file. The sample in question was PBMCs from the stem cell graft donor, obtained from the stem cell graft. The receptor was isolated from a human donor who donated a stem cell graft to a child with acute myeloid leukemia.

The CDR3 reads CSARPGQGMNTEAFF. In nucleotides, the sequence is TGCAGTGCTAGACCAGGACAGGGAATGAACACTGAAGCTTTCTTT. The chain is made from TRBV20-1 and TRBJ1-1; TRBD1 matches 8 bases in the middle. CDR1 and CDR2, looked up from the germline V gene (reference sequence), are DFQATT and SNEGSKA. V has 2 bases trimmed and J has 0 bases trimmed; junction bases matching no gene number 5. Including cysteine and phenylalanine, the CDR3 has 15 amino acids. The CDR3 DNA has 45 bases and is translated from base 1.